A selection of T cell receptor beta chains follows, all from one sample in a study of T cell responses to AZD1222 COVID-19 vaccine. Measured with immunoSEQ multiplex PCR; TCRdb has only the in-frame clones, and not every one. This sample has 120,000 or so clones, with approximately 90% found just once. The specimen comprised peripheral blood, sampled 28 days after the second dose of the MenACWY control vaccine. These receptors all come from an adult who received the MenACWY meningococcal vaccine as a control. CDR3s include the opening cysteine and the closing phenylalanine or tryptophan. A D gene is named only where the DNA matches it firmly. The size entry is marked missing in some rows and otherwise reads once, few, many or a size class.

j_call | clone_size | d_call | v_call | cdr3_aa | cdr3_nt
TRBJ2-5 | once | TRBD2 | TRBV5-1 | CASSSSGREKETQYF | TGCGCCAGCAGCTCTAGCGGGAGGGAAAAAGAGACCCAGTACTTC
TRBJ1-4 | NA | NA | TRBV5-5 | CASSLGANEKLFF | TGTGCCAGCAGCTTAGGAGCTAATGAAAAACTGTTTTTT
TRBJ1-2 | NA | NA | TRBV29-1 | CSVIRGLDGYTF | TGCAGCGTCATACGGGGTTTAGATGGCTACACCTTC
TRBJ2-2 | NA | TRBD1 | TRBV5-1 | CATGRDSNTGELFF | TGCGCCACAGGACGGGACAGCAACACCGGGGAGCTGTTTTTT
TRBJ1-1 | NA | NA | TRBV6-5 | CASTPGGGHTEAFF | TGTGCCAGCACCCCCGGCGGGGGGCACACTGAAGCTTTCTTT
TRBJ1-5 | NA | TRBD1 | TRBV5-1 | CASSPQGDQPQHF | TGCGCCAGCAGCCCCCAGGGGGATCAGCCCCAGCATTTT
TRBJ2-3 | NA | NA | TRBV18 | CASSPTTDTQYF | TGTGCCAGCTCACCAACAACAGATACGCAGTATTTT
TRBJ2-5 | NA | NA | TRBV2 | CASREYQETQYF | TGTGCCAGCAGGGAGTACCAAGAGACCCAGTACTTC
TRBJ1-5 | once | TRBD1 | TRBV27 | CASSTAGQGNQPQHF | TGTGCCAGCAGTACCGCGGGACAGGGGAATCAGCCCCAGCATTTT
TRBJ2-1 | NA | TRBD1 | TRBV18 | CASSPVGQVPIGNEQFF | TGTGCCAGCTCACCAGTGGGACAGGTTCCAATCGGCAATGAGCAGTTCTTC
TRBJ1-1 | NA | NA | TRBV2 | CASSASWDTEAFF | TGTGCCAGCAGCGCCTCCTGGGACACTGAAGCTTTCTTT
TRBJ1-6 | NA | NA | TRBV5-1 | CASSLVVNSPLHF | TGCGCCAGCAGCTTGGTAGTGAATTCACCCCTCCACTTT
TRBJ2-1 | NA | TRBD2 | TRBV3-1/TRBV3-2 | CASSQAGTSGRAGDEQFF | TGTGCCAGCAGCCAGGCGGGGACTAGCGGGAGGGCCGGAGATGAGCAGTTCTTC
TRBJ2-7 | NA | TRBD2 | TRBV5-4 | CASSLDMGLARYEQYF | TGTGCCAGCAGCTTGGATATGGGACTAGCTCGCTACGAGCAGTACTTC
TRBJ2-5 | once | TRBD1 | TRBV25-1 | CASSEGTGGGQETQYF | TGTGCCAGCAGTGAAGGGACAGGAGGAGGTCAAGAGACCCAGTACTTC
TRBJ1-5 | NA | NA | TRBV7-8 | CASSGRDRNQPQHF | TGTGCCAGCAGCGGCCGGGACCGAAATCAGCCCCAGCATTTT
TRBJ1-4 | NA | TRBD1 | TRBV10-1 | CASSDGTGKEKLFF | TGCGCCAGCAGTGATGGGACAGGGAAGGAAAAACTGTTTTTT
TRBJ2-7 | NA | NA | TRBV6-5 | CASSYSSGARAYEQYF | TGTGCCAGCAGTTACTCTTCAGGGGCGCGTGCCTACGAGCAGTACTTC
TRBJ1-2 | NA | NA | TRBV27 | CASSLSGPLGYTF | TGTGCCAGCAGTTTGTCGGGGCCCCTAGGCTACACCTTC
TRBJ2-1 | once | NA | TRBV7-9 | CASSKTGSSYNEQFF | TGTGCCAGCAGCAAGACAGGTAGCTCCTACAATGAGCAGTTCTTC
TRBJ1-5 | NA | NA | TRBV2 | CASTPSRGWDQPQHF | TGTGCCAGCACCCCCTCGAGGGGGTGGGATCAGCCCCAGCATTTT
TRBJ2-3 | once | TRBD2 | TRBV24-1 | CATSDWGGRSTDTQYF | TGTGCCACCAGTGATTGGGGCGGGAGGAGTACAGATACGCAGTATTTT
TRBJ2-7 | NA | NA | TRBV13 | CASSLHRSTFPYEQYF | TGTGCCAGCAGCTTACACCGATCTACGTTCCCCTACGAGCAGTACTTC
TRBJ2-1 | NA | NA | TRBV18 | CASSPLTGNYNEQFF | TGTGCCAGCTCACCACTGACCGGGAACTACAATGAGCAGTTCTTC
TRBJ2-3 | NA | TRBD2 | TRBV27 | CASSLGGRGDTQYF | TGTGCCAGCAGTTTAGGCGGGAGAGGAGATACGCAGTATTTT
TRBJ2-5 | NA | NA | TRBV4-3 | CASSQSTFRETQYF | TGCGCCAGCAGCCAGTCCACCTTCCGAGAGACCCAGTACTTC
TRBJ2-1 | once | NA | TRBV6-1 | CASSELTSYNEQFF | TGTGCCAGCAGTGAGTTGACATCCTACAATGAGCAGTTCTTC
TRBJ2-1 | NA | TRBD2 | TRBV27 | CASSLESPVEAGLSYNEQFF | TGTGCCAGCAGTTTGGAATCTCCGGTAGAAGCGGGACTCTCCTACAATGAGCAGTTCTTC
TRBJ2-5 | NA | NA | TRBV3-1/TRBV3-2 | CASSQGGRGAPLVVRETQYF | TGTGCCAGCAGCCAAGGCGGCAGGGGAGCACCTTTAGTAGTTCGAGAGACCCAGTACTTC